Each of the 22 T cell receptor beta chains below was sequenced from the same sample in a study of T cells after yellow fever vaccination. TCRdb passed the 5' RACE reads through MiXCR, listing each CDR3 protein once. The sample records 450,000 to 600,000 distinct CDR3 sequences, less than 15% being singletons. The source was PBMCs, collected on the day of the yellow fever booster vaccination. These receptors were collected from a young man who received the YFV17D yellow fever vaccine.

A few counts support this clonotype. The rearrangement uses TRBV7-9 and TRBJ2-1, with D maybe TRBD1 (5 bases). Trimming took 5 bases from V and 5 from J, leaving 16 bases between them. Germline CDR1 and CDR2: SEHNR and FQNEAQ (reference sequence). The CDR3 contains 15 residues. For the CDR3, the DNA is TGTGCCAGCAGCCCGTGGCAGGGCGAGAACAATGAGCAGTTCTTC. Encoded protein: CASSPWQGENNEQFF.

This clonotype has a handful of counts. The chain uses TRBV5-1 and TRBJ2-2, with D hard to call. From germline, CDR1 is SGHRS and CDR2 YFSETQ. The CDR3 consists of 12 residues. Deletions cut 8 bases from V and 10 bases from J, with 15 bases between. The CDR3 nucleotides are TGCGCCAGTGCAAGGGCACCGGAGGAGCTGTTTTTT. This codes for CASARAPEELFF.

This chain uses TRBV7-2 with TRBJ2-7, with TRBD1 matching over 7 bases. The germline gives CDR1 SGHTA, CDR2 FQGNSA. J lost 4 bases, V lost 5 bases, and 8 bases had no gene match. The CDR3 runs 14 residues. CDR3 amino acids: CASSIDRVSYEQYF. The CDR3 DNA sequence: TGTGCCAGCAGCATTGACAGGGTATCATACGAGCAGTACTTC.

A few counts support this clonotype. The chain links TRBV7-9 to TRBJ1-2; D might be TRBD1 (5 bases). Trimming removed 5 bases from V and 2 bases from J, with 15 bases in between. The CDR3 spans 15 residues. Per the germline V gene, CDR1 is SEHNR and CDR2 is FQNEAQ (reference sequence). The CDR3 nucleotides read TGTGCCAGCAGCGCCGGGACGCAACGAAACTATGGCTACACCTTC. Amino acid sequence: CASSAGTQRNYGYTF.

The table lists this clonotype with a few counts. The CDR3 protein is CSVATGSWGNEQFF. The CDR3 nucleotides are TGCAGCGTTGCTACCGGGTCCTGGGGTAATGAGCAGTTCTTC. This chain joins TRBV29-1 and TRBJ2-1; D remains unclear. The CDR3 is made up of 14 amino acids. V dropped 4 bases and J dropped 7 bases, with 17 bases sitting between them. Per germline, CDR1 SQVTM and CDR2 ANQGSEA.

The sample holds many counts of this clonotype. CDR3 protein: CASSLVGGATNEKLFF. CDR3 coding DNA: TGCGCCAGCAGCTTGGTTGGCGGTGCAACTAATGAAAAACTGTTTTTT. The genes are TRBV5-1 and TRBJ1-4; no reliable D call. The CDR3 is made up of 16 amino acids. The V end was cut by 0 bases, the J end by 0 bases, with 9 bases between. Germline V gene lookup returns CDR1 SGHRS and CDR2 YFSETQ.

The table lists this clonotype with many counts. This chain links TRBV18 with TRBJ2-3; the match to TRBD1 covers 9 bases. The V gene's germline CDR1 is KGHSH and CDR2 LQKENI. With V trimmed by 4 bases and J by 0 bases, 5 bases remained unmatched. The CDR3 is 16 amino acids. CDR3 coding DNA: TGTGCCAGCTCACTAGCCGGGACAGGGAGCACAGATACGCAGTATTTT. Translated, it gives CASSLAGTGSTDTQYF.

This clonotype was counted only a few times. The chain is built from TRBV27 and TRBJ1-2; 7 nucleotides line up with TRBD1. Trimming cost V 5 bases and J 5 bases; bases outside gene matches: 11. The CDR3 is made up of 15 amino acids. Germline CDR1 reads MNHEY; CDR2 reads SMNVEV (reference sequence). The CDR3 reads CASSPGGANLYGYTF. CDR3 in DNA: TGTGCCAGCAGTCCAGGGGGGGCGAACCTATATGGCTACACCTTC.

This clonotype was counted only a few times. The chain carries TRBV12-3 or TRBV12-4 and TRBJ1-4; 7 bases line up with TRBD1. The CDR3 length is 19 residues. With V trimmed by 6 bases and J by 5 bases, 21 bases remained unmatched. The CDR3 DNA is TGTGCCAGCAGCTCTACCGGACAGGAGGCGGCGAGGGAAAATGAAAAACTGTTTTTT. This encodes CASSSTGQEAARENEKLFF.

Only a few counts were recorded for this clonotype. The chain uses TRBV29-1 and TRBJ2-3; 7 bases match TRBD2. V gave up 5 bases and J gave up 1 base; unmatched junction bases: 3. The CDR3 totals 13 residues. Looked up from germline, CDR1 is SQVTM and CDR2 is ANQGSEA. The CDR3 sequence: CSVKRGGTDTQYF. In DNA form, the CDR3 reads TGCAGCGTTAAGCGGGGAGGCACAGATACGCAGTATTTT.

This clonotype appeared a few times. The gene calls are TRBV6-2 or TRBV6-3 and TRBJ1-2; D is unclear. Trimming cost V 6 bases and J 0 bases, with 14 bases left between them. The length of the CDR3 is 15 residues. Germline CDR1 MNHEY, CDR2 SVGEGT. CDR3 in amino acids: CASRGADGSNYGYTF. In DNA, the CDR3 is TGTGCCAGCAGGGGAGCGGACGGATCTAACTATGGCTACACCTTC.

The chain is built from TRBV12-3 or TRBV12-4 and TRBJ1-5; TRBD1 matches at 8 bases. Trimming cost V 3 bases and J 9 bases; bases outside gene matches: 4. This CDR3 is 13 amino acids long. The CDR3 coding sequence is TGTGCCAGCAGTTTGGACAGGGACGGGCCCCAGCATTTT. Translated, it gives CASSLDRDGPQHF.

J is TRBJ1-1 and V is TRBV12-3 or TRBV12-4, with 12 nucleotides matching TRBD1. Trimming at V came to 3 bases and at J to 3 bases, leaving 8 bases not matched to a gene. This CDR3 comprises 17 residues. The chain's CDR3 is CASSLGDRGPEDTEAFF. CDR3 DNA sequence: TGTGCCAGCAGTTTGGGGGACAGGGGGCCGGAGGACACTGAAGCTTTCTTT.

Only a few counts were recorded for this clonotype. CDR3 sequence (DNA): TGCAGCGTAGGGTTCCGGAGCGAGCAGTACTTC. Its protein is CSVGFRSEQYF. The chain links TRBV29-1 to TRBJ2-7; D not certain. This CDR3 has 11 residues. The V and J ends lost 6 bases and 6 bases respectively, with 12 bases between them. Germline loops: CDR1 SQVTM, CDR2 ANQGSEA.

This clonotype was seen only a few times. The chain uses TRBV7-2 and TRBJ2-3, with a possible D match to TRBD1 (6 bases). CDR3 length: 14 residues. V was cut by 5 bases and J by 4 bases, with 13 bases left in between. The germline CDR1 and CDR2 sequences are SGHTA and FQGNSA. CDR3 bases: TGTGCCAGCAGCCCACGGTGGACAGCAGATACGCAGTATTTT. Protein: CASSPRWTADTQYF.

There are a few counts of this clonotype. The V gene is TRBV15, the J gene TRBJ2-5, with TRBD1 matching 9 bases. The germline V gene encodes CDR1 LNHNV and CDR2 YYDKDF (reference sequence). The CDR3 is made up of 15 amino acids. V lost 5 bases to trimming and J lost 4 bases; unmatched junction nucleotides: 8. CDR3 loop: CATSGTGTGPETQYF. DNA for the CDR3: TGTGCCACCAGCGGTACCGGGACAGGGCCAGAGACCCAGTACTTC.

This clonotype was seen only a few times. The chain recombines TRBV20-1 with TRBJ2-1; D might be TRBD1 (5 bases). Looked up from germline, CDR1 is DFQATT and CDR2 is SNEGSKA (reference sequence). This CDR3 is 15 amino acids long. Trimming shortened V by 5 bases and J by 0 bases, and 14 bases separated the two germline ends. This CDR3 reads CSALGRGSSYNEQFF. The CDR3 DNA follows: TGCAGTGCTTTAGGTAGGGGTAGCTCCTACAATGAGCAGTTCTTC.

V is TRBV7-2 and J is TRBJ2-2; 10 nucleotides line up with TRBD2. V lost 2 bases and J lost 7; bases outside the gene matches: 7. CDR3 length equals 16 residues. The germline CDR1 and CDR2 sequences are SGHTA and FQGNSA. Here the CDR3 DNA reads TGTGCCAGCAGCTTATGGAGCGGGAGGGTTGGCGGGGAGCTGTTTTTT. Protein: CASSLWSGRVGGELFF.

This clonotype has a count of ten or more. V gene TRBV5-1 combines with J gene TRBJ1-2; D remains unclear. CDR3 length: 13 residues. CDR1 is SGHRS, CDR2 YFSETQ, per germline. The V and J ends lost 0 bases and 4 bases respectively, with 7 bases between them. For the CDR3, the DNA is TGCGCCAGCAGCTTGGGACTAGGCTATGGCTACACCTTC. Translating gives CASSLGLGYGYTF.

V is TRBV15 and J is TRBJ2-3; 15 bases are a match to TRBD2. CDR1 is LNHNV, CDR2 YYDKDF, per germline (reference sequence). V was clipped by 6 bases and J by 2 bases; unmatched bases: 12. The CDR3 spans 19 residues. The CDR3 is CATRGPGLAGGGPTDTQYF. The CDR3 region has the DNA TGTGCCACCAGAGGCCCGGGACTAGCGGGAGGAGGGCCCACAGATACGCAGTATTTT. The variable domain in full, with the rest retrieved from reference TRBV15 and TRBJ2-3, is DAMVIQNPRYQVTQFGKPVTLSCSQTLNHNVMYWYQQKSSQAPKLLFHYYDKDFNNEADTPDNFQSRRPNTSFCFLDIRSPGLGDTAMYLCATRGPGLAGGGPTDTQYFGPGTRLTVL.

This clonotype was observed many times. This sequence joins TRBV5-1 and TRBJ2-1; D ambiguous. This CDR3 contains 16 residues. Germline assignment: CDR1 SGHRS and CDR2 YFSETQ. Trimming pared 0 bases from V and 1 base from J, leaving 11 bases between. The CDR3 region is CASSLGGRASYNEQFF. The DNA of the CDR3 is TGCGCCAGCAGCTTGGGAGGACGGGCATCCTACAATGAGCAGTTCTTC.

In regard to this clonotype: Germline and junction disagree at one end, which may indicate a read error. This chain links TRBV20-1 with TRBJ2-1; 7 nucleotides line up with TRBD2. The length of the CDR3 is 16 residues. Germline-derived CDR1 and CDR2 are DFQATT and SNEGSKA (reference sequence). CDR3 protein: CCARMSSGRGGNEQFF. As DNA, the CDR3 is TGCTGTGCTAGAATGAGTAGCGGGCGGGGTGGTAATGAGCAGTTCTTC.